The 15 T cell receptor beta chains listed next were all sequenced from one sample in a study of T cells after yellow fever vaccination. TCRdb ran MiXCR on the 5' RACE reads and lists one entry per CDR3 protein. The profile shows under 550,000 distinct CDR3 sequences, 20% to 25% of them singletons. The source material was PBMCs, sampled 20 to 25 days after the first yellow fever vaccination. All receptors come from a young man who received the YFV17D yellow fever vaccine.

V is TRBV6-2 or TRBV6-3 and J is TRBJ2-3; unclear D gene. Deletions cut 3 bases from V and 4 bases from J, with 11 bases between. CDR3 length: 14 residues. Germline V gene lookup returns CDR1 MNHEY and CDR2 SVGEGT. The CDR3 loop reads CASSYNSGADTQYF. The CDR3 coding sequence is TGTGCCAGCAGTTATAACTCTGGCGCAGATACGCAGTATTTT.

This clonotype was seen a handful of times. The gene calls are TRBV29-1 and TRBJ2-2; 9 bases agree with TRBD2. The junction had 11 bases not matched to a gene; V was cut back by 4 bases and J by 5 bases. The germline gives CDR1 SQVTM, CDR2 ANQGSEA. CDR3 length: 16 residues. Here the CDR3 DNA reads TGCAGCGTTGGGTTAGCGGGGGCCTACGTAACCGGGGAGCTGTTTTTT. Translating gives CSVGLAGAYVTGELFF.

The V and J genes are TRBV20-1 and TRBJ1-3; the match to TRBD1 covers 7 bases. The CDR3 consists of 15 residues. Germline values: CDR1 DFQATT, CDR2 SNEGSKA (reference sequence). The ends lost 3 bases at V and 4 bases at J; junction bases unmatched: 9. The CDR3 DNA follows: TGCAGTGCTAGGGATGAGGGACAGTCCGGAAACACCATATATTTT. Translated, it gives CSARDEGQSGNTIYF.

This clonotype appeared a few times. The rearrangement links TRBV10-3 to TRBJ2-2; D unresolved. The germline CDR1 and CDR2 sequences are ENHRY and SYGVKD. The germline V and J ends were trimmed by 6 bases and 3 bases, with 8 bases remaining between them. The CDR3 is 13 residues long. Here the CDR3 reads CAISTDYTGELFF. The CDR3 nucleotides read TGTGCCATCAGCACAGATTACACCGGGGAGCTGTTTTTT.

The CDR3 coding sequence is TGCGCCAGCAGCACGGGACTAGCGGGGGGTTTCTCCTACAATGAGCAGTTCTTC. This sequence encodes CASSTGLAGGFSYNEQFF. This chain links TRBV5-1 with TRBJ2-1; 15 nucleotides match TRBD2. Trimming took 4 bases from V and 0 from J; bases not matched to a gene: 5. This CDR3 region has 18 residues. Germline V gene lookup returns CDR1 SGHRS and CDR2 YFSETQ.

The gene calls are TRBV20-1 and TRBJ2-7; 7 bases line up with TRBD2. CDR1 and CDR2 from the germline V gene are DFQATT and SNEGSKA (reference sequence). Trimming removed 2 bases from V and 1 base from J; junction bases left unmatched: 8. The CDR3 length is 15 residues. In nucleotides, the CDR3 is TGCAGTGCTAGAACTAGCGAATCACTTTCCTACGAGCAGTACTTC. Its translation is CSARTSESLSYEQYF.

The CDR3 here is CASKAVGGVNTEAFF. CDR3 DNA: TGTGCCAGCAAAGCAGTTGGGGGGGTAAACACTGAAGCTTTCTTT. The chain joins TRBV6-1 to TRBJ1-1; maybe TRBD1 (5 bases). Germline V gives CDR1 MNHNS, CDR2 SASEGT. Between the trimmed V and J ends, which lost 7 bases and 2 bases, there was a span of 17 bases. This CDR3 comprises 15 residues.

This clonotype was seen only a few times. J is TRBJ2-3 and V is TRBV7-9, with D tentatively TRBD1 (5 bases). The CDR3 totals 15 residues. Germline CDR1 and CDR2: SEHNR and FQNEAQ (reference sequence). V lost 1 base and J lost 5, with 13 bases in between. As DNA, the CDR3 is TGTGCCAGCAGCTTAGTCGCTGTAAGGGGAGATACGCAGTATTTT. Translated, it gives CASSLVAVRGDTQYF.

This clonotype was observed at least ten times. V is TRBV5-6 and J is TRBJ1-5; D remains ambiguous. The germline gives CDR1 SGHDT, CDR2 YYEEEE. The V and J ends lost 2 bases and 3 bases respectively, with 9 bases between them. This CDR3 spans 14 amino acids. For the CDR3, the DNA is TGTGCCAGCAGCTTTAGTACAAACAATCAGCCCCAGCATTTT. Translating gives CASSFSTNNQPQHF.

V is TRBV6-6 and J is TRBJ2-5; D ambiguous. V lost 6 bases, J lost 3 bases, and 8 bases lay in between. The CDR3 length is 12 residues. Germline CDR1 MNHNY, CDR2 SVGAGI (reference sequence). The CDR3 spells CASRDGKETQYF. Here the CDR3 DNA reads TGTGCCAGCAGGGACGGAAAAGAGACCCAGTACTTC.

The chain is built from TRBV7-2 and TRBJ2-5, with 7 bases lining up with TRBD2. Germline loops: CDR1 SGHTA, CDR2 FQGNSA. This CDR3 contains 15 residues. Germline trimming cut 1 base from V and 4 bases from J; bases unmatched to any gene: 6. The CDR3 here is CASSLVTGTTETQYF. The CDR3, as DNA: TGTGCCAGCAGCTTAGTCACCGGGACTACAGAGACCCAGTACTTC.

The rearrangement uses TRBV5-1 and TRBJ2-3, with D unresolved. The ends were cut back, 0 bases at V and 6 bases at J, with 11 bases in the middle. The length of the CDR3 is 14 residues. CDR1 and CDR2 (germline): SGHRS, YFSETQ. The CDR3 sequence is CASSLVRAADTQYF. CDR3 nucleotide sequence: TGCGCCAGCAGCTTGGTACGGGCGGCCGATACGCAGTATTTT.

V is TRBV7-3 and J is TRBJ2-1; D is possibly TRBD1 (5 bases). V lost 1 base and J 4 bases, leaving 8 bases between the germline ends. This CDR3 has 14 amino acids. Germline values: CDR1 SGHTA, CDR2 FQGTGA. This CDR3 reads CASSLRGYYNEQFF. Here the CDR3 DNA reads TGTGCCAGCAGCTTAAGGGGCTATTACAATGAGCAGTTCTTC.

The DNA of the CDR3 is TGTGCCAGCAGCTTAGTTGCAGCAGGGGAAGGATCACCCCTCCACTTT. It translates to CASSLVAAGEGSPLHF. This chain joins TRBV7-9 and TRBJ1-6; D perhaps matches TRBD1 (6 bases). V dropped 1 base and J dropped 10 bases, with 17 bases sitting between them. The germline V gene encodes CDR1 SEHNR and CDR2 FQNEAQ (reference sequence). The CDR3 is 16 amino acids.

This clonotype was counted only a few times. The chain combines TRBV7-9 with TRBJ1-5; weak D call: TRBD1 (5 bases). This CDR3 region has 16 residues. Trimming removed 0 bases from V and 2 bases from J, with 11 bases in between. Germline CDR1 and CDR2: SEHNR and FQNEAQ (reference sequence). CDR3 DNA sequence: TGTGCCAGCAGCTTAGCGAGGGGTTTTCGCAATCAGCCCCAGCATTTT. Translated, it gives CASSLARGFRNQPQHF.